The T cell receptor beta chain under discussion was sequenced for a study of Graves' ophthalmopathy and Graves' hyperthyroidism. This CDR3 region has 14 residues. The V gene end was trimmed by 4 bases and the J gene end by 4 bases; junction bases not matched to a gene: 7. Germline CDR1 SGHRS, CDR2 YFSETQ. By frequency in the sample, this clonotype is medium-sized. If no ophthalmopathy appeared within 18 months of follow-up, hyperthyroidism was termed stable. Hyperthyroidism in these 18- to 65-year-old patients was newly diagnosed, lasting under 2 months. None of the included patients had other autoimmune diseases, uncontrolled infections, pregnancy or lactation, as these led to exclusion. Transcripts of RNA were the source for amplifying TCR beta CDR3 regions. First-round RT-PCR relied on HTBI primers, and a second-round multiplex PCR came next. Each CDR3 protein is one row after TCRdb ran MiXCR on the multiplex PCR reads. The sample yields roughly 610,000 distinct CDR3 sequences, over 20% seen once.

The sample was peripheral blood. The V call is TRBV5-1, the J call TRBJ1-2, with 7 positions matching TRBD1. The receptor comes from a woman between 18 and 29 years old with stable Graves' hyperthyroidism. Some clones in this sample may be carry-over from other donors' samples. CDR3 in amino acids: CASSPGQHLYGYTF. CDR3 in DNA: TGCGCCAGCAGCCCGGGACAGCACCTCTATGGCTACACCTTC.